This T cell receptor beta chain was sequenced during a study of cytomegalovirus exposure and HLA in healthy donors. Study information: An early release of data contained 75 million to 100 million unique TCRs, which came from HLA-typed donors. Study findings and constraints: Later work associated 16,951 TCR beta sequences with HLA alleles at 0.05 false discovery rate. Reported performance of the classifier showed diagnosis of cytomegalovirus status with high specificity and sensitivity.

Per the germline V gene, CDR1 is MNHEY and CDR2 is SVGAGI. The length of the CDR3 is 15 residues. V trimming: 5 bases; J trimming: 4 bases; junction bases outside the gene matches: 9. Use of 60 Vbeta and 13 Jbeta primers characterized the PCR. TCRdb's table, derived via immunoSEQ multiplex PCR, lists solely in-frame clones and lacks some. The sample holds about 150,000 clones, under 80% seen once. Comment on this clone: The antigen remains undetermined.

This TCR was sampled from a man aged 25 to 40 in good health and CMV-seronegative. This rearrangement joins TRBV6-5 to TRBJ1-2; 8 positions match TRBD1. Sample: PBMCs. Here the CDR3 reads CASSPDRGAIYGYTF. CDR3 sequence (DNA): TGTGCCAGCAGTCCCGACAGGGGAGCAATCTATGGCTACACCTTC.